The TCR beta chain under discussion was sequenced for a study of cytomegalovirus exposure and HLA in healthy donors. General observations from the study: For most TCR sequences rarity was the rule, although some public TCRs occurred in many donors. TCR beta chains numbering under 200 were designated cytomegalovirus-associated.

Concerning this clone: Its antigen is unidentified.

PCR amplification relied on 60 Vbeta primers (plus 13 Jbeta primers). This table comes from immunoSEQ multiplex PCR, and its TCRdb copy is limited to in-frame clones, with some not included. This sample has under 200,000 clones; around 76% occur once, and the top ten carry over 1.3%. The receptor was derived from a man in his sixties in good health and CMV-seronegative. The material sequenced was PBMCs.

CDR3 sequence: CASRHTRGGTDTQYF. The CDR3 DNA reads TGTGCCAGCAGGCATACACGGGGGGGCACAGATACGCAGTATTTT. The J gene is TRBJ2-3, the V gene TRBV6-6, with 7 bases identical to TRBD2. Germline V gene sequence: CDR1 MNHNY, CDR2 SVGAGI (reference sequence). V was clipped by 6 bases and J by 1 base; unmatched bases: 7. The CDR3 contains 15 residues.